This entry describes one T cell receptor (beta chain). Profiled with immunoSEQ multiplex PCR; TCRdb holds only in-frame clones, not every one. The sample has 77,000 or so clones; around 83% are singletons. This specimen belongs to a study of blood T cell repertoires in COVID-19. Study at large: The United States, Italy and Spain provided the acute and convalescent COVID-19 samples.

V lost 3 bases and J 2 bases, leaving 11 bases between the germline ends. Germline-derived CDR1 and CDR2 are MGHRA and YSYEKL. The CDR3 runs 14 residues. V usage is TRBV4-1 and J usage is TRBJ2-7; D not resolved. This TCR was sampled from a woman in her fifties or sixties with acute or convalescent COVID-19. The specimen was peripheral blood. The CDR3 spells CASSHAGQAYEQYF. The CDR3 DNA is TGCGCCAGCAGCCATGCCGGCCAGGCCTACGAGCAGTACTTC.